This section outlines one T cell receptor (beta chain) sequence together with its context. Germline CDR1 and CDR2: MDHEN and SYDVKM. Trimming took off 5 bases at V and 1 base at J, with 20 bases between the two ends. The CDR3 has 17 residues. The source of the sample is a study of blood T cell repertoires in COVID-19. Overall study context: Samples taken during acute and convalescent COVID-19 were collected in the United States, Italy and Spain. PBMCs, B-cell-depleted T cells, or T cells provided the cDNA or gDNA that made up the material.

Original data processing: Reference gene primer amplification in the assay estimated nucleated cell counts. Libraries were prepared by immunoSEQ multiplex PCR; TCRdb keeps only in-frame clonotypes and omits some of them. That table gives V, J and clone size, and the DNA gave D and trimming. Of around 350,000 clones in the sample, around 90% were seen once. Sequencing was performed on peripheral blood. This TCR was recovered from a human donor in a cohort sampled during active COVID-19. The V and J genes are TRBV28 and TRBJ1-2; a possible D gene is TRBD1 (5 bases). CDR3 region: CASSTLWGVKFNYGYTF. The CDR3 DNA reads as TGTGCCAGCAGTACGCTTTGGGGGGTCAAATTTAACTATGGCTACACCTTC.